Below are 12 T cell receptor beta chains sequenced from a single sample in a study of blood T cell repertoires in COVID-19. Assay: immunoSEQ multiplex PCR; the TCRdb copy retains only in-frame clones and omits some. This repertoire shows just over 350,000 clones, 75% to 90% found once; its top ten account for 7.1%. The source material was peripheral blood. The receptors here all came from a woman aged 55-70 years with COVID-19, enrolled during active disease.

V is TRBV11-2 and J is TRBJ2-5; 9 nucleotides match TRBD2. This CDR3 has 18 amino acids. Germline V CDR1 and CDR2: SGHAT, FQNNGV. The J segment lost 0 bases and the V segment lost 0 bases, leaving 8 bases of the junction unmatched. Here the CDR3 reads CASSLDSSGGLYQETQYF. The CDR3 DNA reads TGTGCCAGCAGCTTAGATAGTAGCGGGGGCCTGTACCAAGAGACCCAGTACTTC.

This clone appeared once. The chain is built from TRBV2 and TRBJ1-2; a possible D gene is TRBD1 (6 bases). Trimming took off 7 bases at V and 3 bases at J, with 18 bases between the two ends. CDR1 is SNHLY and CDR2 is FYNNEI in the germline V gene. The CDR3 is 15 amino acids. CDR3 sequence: CASTWTVEGDYGYTF. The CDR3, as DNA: TGTGCCAGCACTTGGACCGTTGAGGGGGACTATGGCTACACCTTC.

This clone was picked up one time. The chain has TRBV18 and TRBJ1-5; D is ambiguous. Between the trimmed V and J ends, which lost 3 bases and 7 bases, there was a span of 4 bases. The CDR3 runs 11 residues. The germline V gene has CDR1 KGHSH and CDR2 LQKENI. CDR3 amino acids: CASSPEQPQHF. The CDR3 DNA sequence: TGTGCCAGCTCACCGGAGCAGCCCCAGCATTTT.

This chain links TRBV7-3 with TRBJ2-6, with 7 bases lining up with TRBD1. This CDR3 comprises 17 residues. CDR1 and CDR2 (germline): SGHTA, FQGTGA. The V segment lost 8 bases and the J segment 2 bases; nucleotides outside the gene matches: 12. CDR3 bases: TGTGCCAGCTCGGGACAGAGCCTCCTAACTGGGGCCAACGTCCTGACTTTC. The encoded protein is CASSGQSLLTGANVLTF.

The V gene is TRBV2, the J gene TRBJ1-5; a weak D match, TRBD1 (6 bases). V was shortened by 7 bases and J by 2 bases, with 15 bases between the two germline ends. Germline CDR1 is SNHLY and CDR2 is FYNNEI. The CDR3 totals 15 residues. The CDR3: CASTQGGGGNQPQHF. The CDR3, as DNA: TGTGCCAGCACCCAGGGAGGGGGGGGCAATCAGCCCCAGCATTTT.

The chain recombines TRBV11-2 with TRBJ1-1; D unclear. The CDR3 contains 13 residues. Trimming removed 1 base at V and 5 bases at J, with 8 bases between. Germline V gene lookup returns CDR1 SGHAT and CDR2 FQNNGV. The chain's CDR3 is CASSLVAETEAFF. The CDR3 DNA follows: TGTGCCAGCAGCTTAGTCGCGGAGACTGAAGCTTTCTTT.

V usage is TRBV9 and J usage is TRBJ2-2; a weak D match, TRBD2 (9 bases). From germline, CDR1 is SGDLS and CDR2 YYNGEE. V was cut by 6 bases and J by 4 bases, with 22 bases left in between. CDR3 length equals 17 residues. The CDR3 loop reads CASTGTSNTGGTGELFF. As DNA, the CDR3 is TGTGCCAGCACCGGGACTAGCAACACAGGGGGCACCGGGGAGCTGTTTTTT. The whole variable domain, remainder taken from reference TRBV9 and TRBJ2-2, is DSGVTQTPKHLITATGQRVTLRCSPRSGDLSVYWYQQSLDQGLQFLIQYYNGEERAKGNILERFSAQQFPDLHSELNLSSLELGDSALYFCASTGTSNTGGTGELFFGEGSRLTVL.

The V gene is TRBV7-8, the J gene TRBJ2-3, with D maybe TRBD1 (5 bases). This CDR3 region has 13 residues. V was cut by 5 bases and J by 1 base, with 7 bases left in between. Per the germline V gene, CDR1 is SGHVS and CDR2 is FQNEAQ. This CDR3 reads CASSDRGTDTQYF. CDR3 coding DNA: TGTGCCAGCAGCGACAGAGGCACAGATACGCAGTATTTT.

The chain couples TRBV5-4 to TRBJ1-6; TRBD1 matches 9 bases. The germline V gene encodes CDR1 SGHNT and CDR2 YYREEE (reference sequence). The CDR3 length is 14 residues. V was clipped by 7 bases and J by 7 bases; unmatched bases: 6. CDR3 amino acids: CASWDREKNSPLHF. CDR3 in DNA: TGTGCCAGCTGGGACAGGGAAAAAAATTCACCCCTCCACTTT.

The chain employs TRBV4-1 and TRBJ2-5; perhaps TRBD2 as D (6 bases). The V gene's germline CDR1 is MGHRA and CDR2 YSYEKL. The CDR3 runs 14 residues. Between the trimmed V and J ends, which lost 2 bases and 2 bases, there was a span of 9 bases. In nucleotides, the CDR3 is TGCGCCAGCAGCCAACGACTAGTGCAAGAGACCCAGTACTTC. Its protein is CASSQRLVQETQYF.

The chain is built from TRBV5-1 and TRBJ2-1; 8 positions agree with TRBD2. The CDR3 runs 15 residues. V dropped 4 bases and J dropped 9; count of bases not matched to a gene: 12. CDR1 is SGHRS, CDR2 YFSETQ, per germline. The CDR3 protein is CASSLNTGGALEQFF. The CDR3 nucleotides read TGCGCCAGCAGCCTAAATACCGGGGGGGCCCTTGAGCAGTTCTTC.

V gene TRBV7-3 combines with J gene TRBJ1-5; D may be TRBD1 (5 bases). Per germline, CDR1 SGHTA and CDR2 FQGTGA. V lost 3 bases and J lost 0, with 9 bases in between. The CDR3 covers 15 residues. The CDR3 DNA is TGTGCCAGCAGCTTCATCAGGGATAGCAATCAGCCCCAGCATTTT. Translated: CASSFIRDSNQPQHF.